Listed here are 26 T cell receptor beta chains from one sample, sequenced in a study of graft-versus-host responses after intestinal transplantation. TCRdb keeps only in-frame clones here, not all; method: immunoSEQ multiplex PCR. The data show nearly 110,000 clones, with approximately 88% seen just once and roughly 0.64% held by the top ten. The antigens of these receptors remain unknown. Source: unstimulated CD4+ T cells sorted from spleen or lymph node cells, taken before transplant. These receptors originate from a human donor who was the organ donor for an intestinal transplant.

The V and J genes are TRBV4-2 and TRBJ2-1; 10 bases align to TRBD2. Germline V gives CDR1 LGHNA, CDR2 YNFKEQ. V was pared by 4 bases and J by 1 base, with 7 bases of the junction left unmatched. The CDR3 runs to 17 residues. This chain's CDR3 is CASSRGSGGGSYNEQFF. The CDR3 DNA reads as TGTGCCAGCAGCCGGGGCAGCGGGGGGGGATCCTACAATGAGCAGTTCTTC.

The CDR3 nucleotides are TGTGCTAGTGGTCCCTTCTCCGGGGGCCACTCCTACGAGCAGTACTTC. Translating gives CASGPFSGGHSYEQYF. The chain links TRBV12-5 to TRBJ2-7; D is tentatively TRBD1 or TRBD2 (6 bases each). V was clipped by 5 bases and J by 0 bases, with 17 bases between them. Germline V gives CDR1 LGHNT, CDR2 FRNRAP. This CDR3 has 16 residues.

In DNA, the CDR3 is TGTGCCAGCAGTTACGAAAGGACAGCCTCCTACGAGCAGTACTTC. It specifies CASSYERTASYEQYF. The chain joins TRBV6-5 to TRBJ2-7, with D maybe TRBD1 (6 bases). V shed 2 bases and J shed 0 bases, with 11 bases lying between them. The CDR3 has 15 amino acids. Germline V gene lookup returns CDR1 MNHEY and CDR2 SVGAGI.

Only a few counts were recorded for this clone. This chain connects TRBV5-8 to TRBJ2-1, with D uncertain. The V end lost 0 bases, the J end lost 5 bases, and 6 bases lay between the germline ends. CDR1 is SGHTS, CDR2 YDEGEE, per germline. The CDR3 is made up of 13 amino acids. The CDR3 coding sequence is TGTGCCAGCAGCTTGGACGGAGACAATGAGCAGTTCTTC. Translation: CASSLDGDNEQFF.

The V call is TRBV5-4, the J call TRBJ2-7; 7 bases match TRBD1. V lost 2 bases to trimming and J lost 4 bases; unmatched junction nucleotides: 6. Germline V lookup: CDR1 SGHNT, CDR2 YYREEE (reference sequence). This CDR3 contains 14 residues. CDR3 nucleotide sequence: TGTGCCAGCAGCTTTATTGACAGGGTTTACGAGCAGTACTTC. The encoded protein is CASSFIDRVYEQYF.

This clone appeared a few times. The J gene is TRBJ1-3, the V gene TRBV6-5; 9 nucleotides match TRBD1. Germline lookup yields CDR1 MNHEY and CDR2 SVGAGI. Trimming cost V 6 bases and J 10 bases; bases outside gene matches: 10. CDR3 length: 14 amino acids. The CDR3 protein is CASSDVPGQGTIYF. Here the CDR3 DNA reads TGTGCCAGCAGCGACGTCCCGGGACAGGGAACCATATATTTT.

This clone appeared a single time. This sequence joins TRBV7-8 and TRBJ2-7; no reliable D call. Germline CDR1 SGHVS, CDR2 FQNEAQ. V was pared by 1 base and J by 5 bases, with 12 bases between. The CDR3 covers 14 residues. The CDR3 here is CASSLGWGTHEQYF. The CDR3 DNA reads TGTGCCAGCAGCTTAGGGTGGGGAACCCACGAGCAGTACTTC. The variable domain in full, with the rest retrieved from reference TRBV7-8 and TRBJ2-7, is GAGVSQSPRYKVAKRGQDVALRCDPISGHVSLFWYQQALGQGPEFLTYFQNEAQLDKSGLPSDRFFAERPEGSVSTLKIQRTQQEDSAVYLCASSLGWGTHEQYFGPGTRLTVT.

This chain connects TRBV27 to TRBJ1-1, with D tentatively TRBD1 (5 bases). Germline-derived CDR1 and CDR2 are MNHEY and SMNVEV (reference sequence). CDR3 length: 14 residues. Trimming stripped 6 bases from V and 4 bases from J, with 15 bases between. CDR3 sequence (DNA): TGTGCCAGCAGCTCAGGGTATGTTGGCACTGAAGCTTTCTTT. Encoded protein: CASSSGYVGTEAFF.

The chain carries TRBV5-3 and TRBJ1-2; the match to TRBD1 covers 7 bases. TRBV5-3 is an ORF, with its function uncertain. The CDR3 sequence is 15 residues long. J gave up 1 base and V 8 bases, and 11 bases lay outside the gene matches. The CDR3 here is CASMERTGLNYGYTF. CDR3 nucleotide sequence: TGTGCCAGTATGGAACGGACAGGACTTAACTATGGCTACACCTTC.

This clone was detected once. V usage is TRBV19 and J usage is TRBJ2-5; 8 bases match TRBD1. The CDR3 has 15 residues. The V gene's germline CDR1 is LNHDA and CDR2 SQIVND (reference sequence). The V segment lost 6 bases and the J segment 5 bases; nucleotides outside the gene matches: 11. The CDR3 loop is CASSGQRTGKETQYF. The DNA of the CDR3 is TGTGCCAGTAGCGGTCAGAGGACAGGGAAGGAGACCCAGTACTTC.

This rearrangement joins TRBV6-5 to TRBJ2-7; no reliable D call. Germline CDR1 and CDR2: MNHEY and SVGAGI. This CDR3 is 12 amino acids long. This CDR3 is CASSESGYRPDV. In DNA, the CDR3 is TGTGCCAGCAGTGAAAGTGGGTACCGGCCGGACGTT.

V gene TRBV5-1 combines with J gene TRBJ1-6, with D possibly matching TRBD1 (6 bases). The V gene lost 0 bases and the J gene lost 10 bases, with 14 bases spanning the gap. Germline-derived CDR1 and CDR2 are SGHRS and YFSETQ. CDR3 length: 15 residues. The CDR3 sequence: CASSLAGGGQSPLHF. The CDR3 DNA follows: TGCGCCAGCAGCTTGGCCGGGGGGGGCCAATCACCCCTCCACTTT. The full variable domain, its missing parts supplied by reference TRBV5-1 and TRBJ1-6, is KAGVTQTPRYLIKTRGQQVTLSCSPISGHRSVSWYQQTPGQGLQFLFEYFSETQRNKGNFPGRFSGRQFSNSRSEMNVSTLELGDSALYLCASSLAGGGQSPLHFGNGTRLTVT.

The chain has TRBV5-1 and TRBJ2-2; the D is unclear. CDR3 length: 16 residues. V was cut by 0 bases and J by 1 base, with 10 bases left in between. Germline loops: CDR1 SGHRS, CDR2 YFSETQ. In DNA, the CDR3 is TGCGCCAGCAGCTTGGACCGTAGGAAGAACACCGGGGAGCTGTTTTTT. It yields the protein CASSLDRRKNTGELFF.

This sequence joins TRBV25-1 and TRBJ2-3; the D is unclear. The CDR3 extends over 15 amino acids. The ends were cut back, 4 bases at V and 3 bases at J, with 14 bases in the middle. Germline lookup yields CDR1 MGHDK and CDR2 SYGVNS. The CDR3 spells CASSGPPRATDTQYF. Written as DNA, the CDR3 is TGTGCCAGCAGTGGTCCCCCGAGAGCAACAGATACGCAGTATTTT.

The chain joins TRBV29-1 to TRBJ2-7; 7 positions match TRBD1. The V and J ends lost 5 bases and 5 bases, in that order; junction bases with no gene match: 3. CDR1 and CDR2 from the germline V gene are SQVTM and ANQGSEA. The CDR3 sequence is 11 residues long. The CDR3 loop reads CSVNRGHEQYF. CDR3 bases: TGCAGCGTTAACAGGGGCCACGAGCAGTACTTC.

This clone was seen just once. The chain joins TRBV7-2 to TRBJ1-2; D not certain. Trimming shortened V by 2 bases and J by 8 bases, and 9 bases separated the two germline ends. The CDR3 loop spans 12 amino acids. In germline, CDR1 is SGHTA, CDR2 FQGNSA. This CDR3 is CASSLIGGGYTF. CDR3 nucleotide sequence: TGTGCCAGCAGCTTAATTGGAGGGGGCTACACCTTC. Full variable domain (outside the CDR3, taken from reference TRBV7-2 and TRBJ1-2): GAGVSQSPSNKVTEKGKDVELRCDPISGHTALYWYRQSLGQGLEFLIYFQGNSAPDKSGLPSDRFSAERTGGSVSTLTIQRTQQEDSAVYLCASSLIGGGYTFGSGTRLTVV.

The V and J genes are TRBV19 and TRBJ2-2, with 7 bases lining up with TRBD1. The CDR3 has 15 residues. Trimming at V came to 4 bases and at J to 4 bases, leaving 6 bases not matched to a gene. The germline V gene has CDR1 LNHDA and CDR2 SQIVND (reference sequence). The CDR3 DNA follows: TGTGCCAGTAGTAAAGTCGGGACAGTCACCGGGGAGCTGTTTTTT. Its protein is CASSKVGTVTGELFF.

In DNA form, the CDR3 reads TGTGCCAGCAGTTTAGAGGGGGCGAACACTGAAGCTTTCTTT. Protein product: CASSLEGANTEAFF. This sequence joins TRBV27 and TRBJ1-1; 7 nucleotides align to TRBD1. This CDR3 comprises 14 residues. Germline lookup yields CDR1 MNHEY and CDR2 SMNVEV (reference sequence). Trimming at V came to 2 bases and at J to 1 base, leaving 1 base not matched to a gene.

The chain joins TRBV6-5 to TRBJ1-1, with D uncertain. Per the germline V gene, CDR1 is MNHEY and CDR2 is SVGAGI. The CDR3 sequence is 15 residues long. V lost 0 bases, J lost 1 base, and 9 bases lay in between. Written as DNA, the CDR3 is TGTGCCAGCAGTTACTCGCGGGGTCCGAACACTGAAGCTTTCTTT. This encodes CASSYSRGPNTEAFF.

V and J are TRBV5-1 and TRBJ1-2; a possible D gene is TRBD1 (5 bases). Deletions cut 4 bases from V and 2 bases from J, with 18 bases between. The CDR3 has 16 amino acids. Germline-derived CDR1 and CDR2 are SGHRS and YFSETQ. The CDR3 bases are TGCGCCAGCAGCGAGACCGGGACCCACGCCAACTATGGCTACACCTTC. As protein: CASSETGTHANYGYTF.

CDR3 amino acids: CASSLFVVAATNEKLFF. DNA for the CDR3: TGTGCCAGCAGCTTGTTTGTAGTGGCGGCAACTAATGAAAAACTGTTTTTT. This rearrangement joins TRBV5-6 to TRBJ1-4; D not certain. CDR3 size: 17 residues. CDR1 and CDR2 (germline): SGHDT, YYEEEE. With 1 base removed from V and 0 bases from J, the gap between germline ends came to 13 bases.

The V gene is TRBV2, the J gene TRBJ1-3; a weak D match, TRBD1 (6 bases). The CDR3 has 14 residues. Germline V lookup: CDR1 SNHLY, CDR2 FYNNEI. Trimming left V 10 bases short and J 3 bases short, with 16 bases between. For the CDR3, the DNA is TGTGCCATACTGGAGGGGGGCCTTGGAAACACCATATATTTT. Protein sequence: CAILEGGLGNTIYF.

The V call is TRBV7-2, the J call TRBJ1-3; unclear D gene. CDR1 is SGHTA and CDR2 is FQGNSA in the germline V gene. The CDR3 is 15 residues long. V was pared by 1 base and J by 4 bases, with 11 bases between. The chain's CDR3 is CASSLDPGLGNTIYF. DNA for the CDR3: TGTGCCAGCAGCTTAGACCCAGGCCTCGGAAACACCATATATTTT.

This chain joins TRBV2 and TRBJ1-2, with 9 bases identical to TRBD1. The CDR3 runs to 18 residues. Germline CDR1 is SNHLY and CDR2 is FYNNEI. V lost 0 bases and J lost 2; bases outside the gene matches: 10. This CDR3 is CASSEAASPGQGNYGYTF. The CDR3 DNA is TGTGCCAGCAGTGAAGCCGCTTCACCAGGACAGGGGAACTATGGCTACACCTTC.

V gene TRBV7-9 combines with J gene TRBJ2-3, with D possibly being TRBD1 or TRBD2 (6 bases each). Per germline, CDR1 SEHNR and CDR2 FQNEAQ (reference sequence). This CDR3 region has 19 residues. V gave up 6 bases and J gave up 1 base, with 26 bases separating them. The CDR3 region has the DNA TGTGCCAGCAGTGCACAACCGGCCTTTCCCGGGGGCCGCACAGATACGCAGTATTTT. This codes for CASSAQPAFPGGRTDTQYF.

This chain links TRBV19 with TRBJ2-7; D call uncertain. V lost 4 bases and J lost 5, with 15 bases in between. From germline, CDR1 is LNHDA and CDR2 SQIVND (reference sequence). The CDR3 sequence is 14 residues long. This chain's CDR3 is CASSNQAQTDEQYF. Written as DNA, the CDR3 is TGTGCCAGTAGTAACCAAGCTCAAACGGACGAGCAGTACTTC.